These 13 T cell receptor beta chains share one sample of origin, sequenced in a study of cytomegalovirus exposure and HLA in healthy donors. The PCR had 60 Vbeta and 13 Jbeta primers. Libraries were prepared by immunoSEQ multiplex PCR; TCRdb keeps only in-frame clonotypes and omits some of them. The repertoire holds 200,000 to 250,000 clones, with around four fifths as singletons. The sequencing sample was made of PBMCs. These receptor sequences come from a male donor in good health and CMV-seronegative.

This chain links TRBV25-1 with TRBJ2-1; TRBD2 agrees at 13 bases. After removal of 9 bases from V and 7 bases from J, the junction contained 12 bases not matched to a gene. From germline, CDR1 is MGHDK and CDR2 SYGVNS. CDR3 length: 16 residues. CDR3 sequence (DNA): TGTGCCAGTTGGGGGCCAGGACTAGCGGGAGTTAATGAGCAGTTCTTC. As protein: CASWGPGLAGVNEQFF.

The chain is built from TRBV27 and TRBJ1-1, with 9 bases identical to TRBD1. The CDR3 consists of 15 residues. CDR1 is MNHEY, CDR2 SMNVEV, per germline (reference sequence). J was trimmed by 5 bases and V by 4 bases; bases with no gene match: 8. CDR3 coding DNA: TGTGCCAGCAGTTCCCCGGGACAGGGCCGGACTGAAGCTTTCTTT. This gives the protein CASSSPGQGRTEAFF.

This chain joins TRBV6-4 and TRBJ2-1, with 12 bases aligning to TRBD2. This CDR3 has 15 residues. Germline V gene lookup returns CDR1 MRHNA and CDR2 SNTAGT. V gave up 3 bases and J gave up 9 bases; unmatched junction bases: 6. CDR3 protein: CASSDLAGGPGEQFF. In nucleotides, the CDR3 is TGTGCCAGCAGTGATCTAGCGGGAGGGCCCGGTGAGCAGTTCTTC.

Only a few counts were recorded for this clone. The chain is built from TRBV4-2 and TRBJ1-1, with D possibly being TRBD1 (6 bases). The CDR3 loop spans 14 amino acids. The V gene's germline CDR1 is LGHNA and CDR2 YNFKEQ. V lost 1 base, J lost 6 bases, and 12 bases lay in between. The CDR3 DNA is TGTGCCAGCAGCCAAGGGGGGGGCGGGGCTGAAGCTTTCTTT. Amino acids: CASSQGGGGAEAFF.

The chain employs TRBV14 and TRBJ2-2; weak D call: TRBD1 (6 bases). This CDR3 region has 16 residues. In germline, CDR1 is SGHDN, CDR2 FVKESK. V lost 4 bases and J 0 bases, leaving 12 bases between the germline ends. The CDR3 sequence: CASSPLRQANTGELFF. The CDR3 DNA sequence: TGTGCCAGCAGCCCCCTGCGACAGGCGAACACCGGGGAGCTGTTTTTT.

V is TRBV5-1 and J is TRBJ2-7; TRBD1 agrees at 7 bases. The CDR3 is made up of 15 amino acids. Germline V lookup: CDR1 SGHRS, CDR2 YFSETQ. With V trimmed by 0 bases and J by 5 bases, 8 bases remained unmatched. As DNA, the CDR3 is TGCGCCAGCAGCTTGGGACAGGGTATAGGCAACGAGCAGTACTTC. Translated: CASSLGQGIGNEQYF.

The count of this clone is one. The V and J genes are TRBV2 and TRBJ2-1; 9 nucleotides match TRBD2. V lost 6 bases to trimming and J lost 12 bases; unmatched junction nucleotides: 15. The CDR3 is made up of 15 amino acids. CDR1 and CDR2 from the germline V gene are SNHLY and FYNNEI. DNA of the CDR3: TGTGCCAGCAGACCCCGGGGACTTAGCGGGAGTGTGCAGTTCTTC. It encodes CASRPRGLSGSVQFF. The entire variable domain, with the rest obtained from reference TRBV2 and TRBJ2-1, is as follows: EPEVTQTPSHQVTQMGQEVILRCVPISNHLYFYWYRQILGQKVEFLVSFYNNEISEKSEIFDDQFSVERPDGSNFTLKIRSTKLEDSAMYFCASRPRGLSGSVQFFGPGTRLTVL.

The chain combines TRBV5-1 with TRBJ2-1; 12 bases fit TRBD2. The germline V gene has CDR1 SGHRS and CDR2 YFSETQ. CDR3 length: 17 residues. V shed 7 bases, J shed 3 bases, and the junction held 11 bases outside the gene matches. The CDR3 nucleotides read TGCGCCAGCGAAGGGACTAGCGGGTCCCCCGTCTACAATGAGCAGTTCTTC. Residues: CASEGTSGSPVYNEQFF.

The CDR3 sequence: CASTSGRAMGNEQFF. The CDR3 DNA reads TGTGCCAGTACTAGCGGGAGGGCCATGGGCAATGAGCAGTTCTTC. The chain employs TRBV6-6 and TRBJ2-1, with TRBD2 matching 13 bases. Looked up from germline, CDR1 is MNHNY and CDR2 is SVGAGI (reference sequence). V dropped 9 bases and J dropped 6; count of bases not matched to a gene: 8. This CDR3 region has 15 residues.

As DNA, the CDR3 is TGTGCCATCAGTGAGTACAGGGAAGACCAGCCCCAGCATTTT. Translated: CAISEYREDQPQHF. The chain links TRBV10-3 to TRBJ1-5; possible D gene TRBD1, 6 bases. From germline, CDR1 is ENHRY and CDR2 SYGVKD. CDR3 size: 14 residues. The V end lost 1 base, the J end lost 7 bases, and 11 bases lay between the germline ends.

V usage is TRBV7-9 and J usage is TRBJ2-7; D unresolved. Germline CDR1 and CDR2: SEHNR and FQNEAQ (reference sequence). Trimming took off 3 bases at V and 0 bases at J, with 9 bases between the two ends. The CDR3 is made up of 14 amino acids. Written as DNA, the CDR3 is TGTGCCAGCAGCTTTTCAGGCCGCTCCTACGAGCAGTACTTC. Its protein is CASSFSGRSYEQYF.

This clone came up once. The chain links TRBV7-9 to TRBJ2-2; possible D gene TRBD1, 6 bases. The CDR3 totals 16 residues. Germline V gene lookup returns CDR1 SEHNR and CDR2 FQNEAQ (reference sequence). V was trimmed by 5 bases and J by 3 bases, leaving 16 bases between them. The DNA for the CDR3 is TGTGCCAGCAGCCGCACCGGGACATCAGACACCGGGGAGCTGTTTTTT. The encoded protein is CASSRTGTSDTGELFF.

The genes are TRBV21-1 and TRBJ2-7; TRBD2 is the table's D call and was not checked against the DNA. TRBV21-1 is marked as a pseudogene. This CDR3 region has 14 residues. The CDR3, as DNA: TGTGCCAGCAGGCGGGAGGGCCGGGCCTACGAGCAGTACTTC. This encodes CASRREGRAYEQYF.